These 24 T cell receptor beta chains were sequenced from one sample in a study of T cells in Graves' hyperthyroidism and ophthalmopathy. What was amplified from RNA transcripts were TCR beta CDR3 regions. The HTBI primer set drove a first-round RT-PCR of the TCR CDR3. TCRdb ran MiXCR on the multiplex PCR reads and lists one entry per CDR3 protein. Among 400,000 to 600,000 distinct CDR3 sequences listed, 15% to 20% were seen once. Specimen: blood. The receptors here all came from a woman aged 25-40 years with Graves' ophthalmopathy.

This clonotype was found many times. This chain uses TRBV5-1 with TRBJ2-3; TRBD1 matches 7 bases. V dropped 1 base and J dropped 1; count of bases not matched to a gene: 6. The CDR3 consists of 16 residues. Per germline, CDR1 SGHRS and CDR2 YFSETQ. The CDR3 region is CASSLQTGTGTDTQYF. The CDR3 DNA is TGCGCCAGCAGCTTGCAAACCGGGACAGGCACAGATACGCAGTATTTT.

As for this clonotype: A much larger clone lies a single base off, so this may be a read error. The conserved final phenylalanine or tryptophan is absent from the CDR3, which likely points to a read error. The V gene is TRBV3-1, the J gene TRBJ2-1, with 11 bases aligning to TRBD1. Germline V gene lookup returns CDR1 LGHDT and CDR2 YNNKEL (reference sequence). V shed 4 bases and J 2 bases; nucleotides not matched to a gene: 1. The CDR3 consists of 15 residues. This chain's CDR3 is CASSLGQGAYNEQFL. In nucleotides, the CDR3 is TGTGCCAGCAGCCTGGGACAGGGGGCCTACAATGAGCAGTTCCTC.

This chain uses TRBV7-9 with TRBJ2-2; TRBD1 is a possible D gene (6 bases). Trimming took off 1 base at V and 6 bases at J, with 9 bases between the two ends. The CDR3 loop spans 14 amino acids. Germline V gene lookup returns CDR1 SEHNR and CDR2 FQNEAQ (reference sequence). The CDR3 loop is CASSLDRVAGELFF. CDR3 bases: TGTGCCAGCAGCTTAGACAGGGTTGCCGGGGAGCTGTTTTTT.

This clonotype was observed at least ten times. The chain links TRBV6-5 to TRBJ2-7, with D perhaps TRBD2 (6 bases). V lost 2 bases and J 1 base, leaving 9 bases between the germline ends. CDR3 length: 14 residues. Germline CDR1 reads MNHEY; CDR2 reads SVGAGI. CDR3 region: CASSYGGESYEQYF. For the CDR3, the DNA is TGTGCCAGCAGTTACGGCGGGGAATCCTACGAGCAGTACTTC.

This clonotype came up a few times. The DNA of the CDR3 is TGTGCCAGCAGACTATTGGGGTTGGCCTATGGCTACACCTTC. It is translated as CASRLLGLAYGYTF. The rearrangement joins TRBV28 to TRBJ1-2; D remains unclear. Germline loops: CDR1 MDHEN, CDR2 SYDVKM. The V gene lost 6 bases and the J gene lost 4 bases, with 15 bases spanning the gap. The length of the CDR3 is 14 residues.

V gene TRBV19 combines with J gene TRBJ2-3, with D perhaps matching TRBD2 (6 bases). This CDR3 comprises 16 residues. The ends were cut back, 0 bases at V and 4 bases at J, with 14 bases in the middle. CDR1 is LNHDA and CDR2 is SQIVND in the germline V gene (reference sequence). Here the CDR3 reads CASSIDLLARSDTQYF. In nucleotides, the CDR3 is TGTGCCAGTAGTATAGATCTCCTAGCGAGGTCAGATACGCAGTATTTT.

This clonotype was recorded at least ten times. In DNA form, the CDR3 reads TGTGCCTCTCAGGGGGTTTCCTACGAGCAGTACTTC. It codes for CASQGVSYEQYF. This chain uses TRBV2 with TRBJ2-7; the match to TRBD1 covers 7 bases. V shed 11 bases, J shed 1 base, and the junction held 5 bases outside the gene matches. CDR3 length equals 12 residues. Germline V gene lookup returns CDR1 SNHLY and CDR2 FYNNEI. Full variable domain (outside the CDR3, taken from reference TRBV2 and TRBJ2-7): EPEVTQTPSHQVTQMGQEVILRCVPISNHLYFYWYRQILGQKVEFLVSFYNNEISEKSEIFDDQFSVERPDGSNFTLKIRSTKLEDSAMYFCASQGVSYEQYFGPGTRLTVT.

This clonotype was detected many times. V and J are TRBV27 and TRBJ1-1, with a tentative D call TRBD1 (6 bases). Trimming took 2 bases from V and 0 from J, leaving 10 bases between them. Germline loops: CDR1 MNHEY, CDR2 SMNVEV (reference sequence). This CDR3 has 15 residues. The CDR3 bases are TGTGCCAGCAGTTTAGTAGGGGGACTGAACACTGAAGCTTTCTTT. Translating it yields CASSLVGGLNTEAFF.

This clonotype was observed a handful of times. The chain links TRBV19 to TRBJ1-1, with a weak D call TRBD1 (6 bases). CDR1 and CDR2 from the germline V gene are LNHDA and SQIVND (reference sequence). The CDR3 has 13 residues. The ends were cut back, 8 bases at V and 1 base at J, with 11 bases in the middle. DNA for the CDR3: TGTGCCAGTCAGCACAGGGAGAACACTGAAGCTTTCTTT. Its protein is CASQHRENTEAFF. The variable domain in full, with the rest retrieved from reference TRBV19 and TRBJ1-1, is DGGITQSPKYLFRKEGQNVTLSCEQNLNHDAMYWYRQDPGQGLRLIYYSQIVNDFQKGDIAEGYSVSREKKESFPLTVTSAQKNPTAFYLCASQHRENTEAFFGQGTRLTVV.

V usage is TRBV20-1 and J usage is TRBJ2-3, with 12 bases lining up with TRBD2. The trim removed 4 bases at V and 4 bases at J, leaving 0 bases unmatched. CDR1 is DFQATT and CDR2 is SNEGSKA in the germline V gene (reference sequence). This CDR3 is 13 amino acids long. This CDR3 is CSATSGRADTQYF. The CDR3 DNA follows: TGCAGTGCTACTAGCGGGAGGGCAGATACGCAGTATTTT.

This clonotype appeared many times. This chain uses TRBV5-1 with TRBJ2-1; D remains unclear. The ends were cut back, 2 bases at V and 6 bases at J, with 9 bases in the middle. CDR3 size: 13 residues. CDR1 is SGHRS, CDR2 YFSETQ, per germline. CDR3 nucleotide sequence: TGCGCCAGCAGCTTAGGTAATCTCAATGAGCAGTTCTTC. Translated: CASSLGNLNEQFF.

In this sample, this clonotype turned up a few times. This chain uses TRBV20-1 with TRBJ1-5; 7 nucleotides match TRBD1. The V and J ends lost 2 bases and 6 bases, in that order; junction bases with no gene match: 7. The CDR3 sequence is 14 residues long. The germline V gene has CDR1 DFQATT and CDR2 SNEGSKA (reference sequence). In DNA form, the CDR3 reads TGCAGTGCTAGACCAGGGGGGGGGGGTCAGCCCCAGCATTTT. Translating it yields CSARPGGGGQPQHF.

V gene TRBV5-1 combines with J gene TRBJ1-5; TRBD1 is a possible D gene (5 bases). Germline-derived CDR1 and CDR2 are SGHRS and YFSETQ. V shed 1 base and J shed 6 bases, with 11 bases lying between them. This CDR3 has 14 residues. The CDR3 protein is CASSLLGDSQPQHF. The CDR3 DNA is TGCGCCAGCAGCTTGCTAGGGGATAGTCAGCCCCAGCATTTT.

This clonotype was detected a few times. The V gene is TRBV7-9, the J gene TRBJ2-3, with TRBD1 matching 11 bases. Germline V gene data show CDR1 as SEHNR and CDR2 as FQNEAQ (reference sequence). The CDR3 runs 16 residues. The ends lost 3 bases at V and 5 bases at J; junction bases unmatched: 7. CDR3 DNA: TGTGCCAGCAGCTTTTCGGACAGGGGGCGCCTAGATACGCAGTATTTT. Its translation: CASSFSDRGRLDTQYF.

This clonotype has a count of ten or more. The chain is built from TRBV28 and TRBJ1-3; no firm D call. V gave up 6 bases and J gave up 0 bases, with 12 bases separating them. In germline, CDR1 is MDHEN, CDR2 SYDVKM. The CDR3 covers 15 residues. This chain's CDR3 is CASRPSINSGNTIYF. CDR3 in DNA: TGTGCCAGCAGGCCGTCAATAAACTCTGGAAACACCATATATTTT.

The chain carries TRBV28 and TRBJ1-5; perhaps TRBD1 as D (5 bases). The CDR3 consists of 15 residues. The germline gives CDR1 MDHEN, CDR2 SYDVKM. V was clipped by 6 bases and J by 1 base, with 13 bases between them. This CDR3 is CASSPGWASNQPQHF. In DNA form, the CDR3 reads TGTGCCAGCAGCCCAGGGTGGGCGAGCAATCAGCCCCAGCATTTT.

At least ten counts were recorded for this clonotype. This sequence joins TRBV5-1 and TRBJ2-5; D is unresolved. CDR3 length: 12 amino acids. The germline gives CDR1 SGHRS, CDR2 YFSETQ. V was shortened by 3 bases and J by 7 bases, with 10 bases between the two germline ends. The DNA for the CDR3 is TGCGCCAGCAGCTCCTCCCTCGGGACCCAGTACTTC. Translated, it gives CASSSSLGTQYF.

This clonotype was detected many times. J is TRBJ2-7 and V is TRBV11-2; the D gene is possibly TRBD2 (7 bases). V gave up 6 bases and J gave up 7 bases, with 22 bases separating them. CDR1 SGHAT and CDR2 FQNNGV come from the germline V gene. CDR3 length equals 15 residues. CDR3: CASRLPGAGVGEQYF. In DNA form, the CDR3 reads TGTGCCAGCAGGTTACCGGGGGCGGGAGTAGGAGAGCAGTACTTC. The full variable domain, with the rest looked up from reference TRBV11-2 and TRBJ2-7, is EAGVAQSPRYKIIEKRQSVAFWCNPISGHATLYWYQQILGQGPKLLIQFQNNGVVDDSQLPKDRFSAERLKGVDSTLKIQPAKLEDSAVYLCASRLPGAGVGEQYFGPGTRLTVT.

This clonotype showed up many times. This chain uses TRBV20-1 with TRBJ2-1; the match to TRBD2 covers 8 bases. The CDR3 length is 14 residues. Germline CDR1 reads DFQATT; CDR2 reads SNEGSKA (reference sequence). The ends lost 3 bases at V and 7 bases at J; junction bases unmatched: 8. The CDR3 region is CSARQVLAENEQFF. The CDR3 DNA reads as TGCAGTGCTAGGCAGGTACTAGCGGAAAATGAGCAGTTCTTC.

This sequence joins TRBV5-6 and TRBJ2-2; 13 nucleotides line up with TRBD2. J gave up 7 bases and V 4 bases, and 7 bases lay outside the gene matches. The CDR3 runs 16 residues. Germline V lookup: CDR1 SGHDT, CDR2 YYEEEE. CDR3 nucleotide sequence: TGTGCCAGCAGCCCACTAGCGGGAGGGCTCGGCGGGGAGCTGTTTTTT. Encoded protein: CASSPLAGGLGGELFF. Full variable domain (outside the CDR3, taken from reference TRBV5-6 and TRBJ2-2): DAGVTQSPTHLIKTRGQQVTLRCSPKSGHDTVSWYQQALGQGPQFIFQYYEEEERQRGNFPDRFSGHQFPNYSSELNVNALLLGDSALYLCASSPLAGGLGGELFFGEGSRLTVL.

This clonotype occurred a few times. The chain recombines TRBV20-1 with TRBJ1-5, with D possibly matching TRBD1 (6 bases). Germline assignment: CDR1 DFQATT and CDR2 SNEGSKA (reference sequence). The V end lost 2 bases, the J end lost 4 bases, and 24 bases lay between the germline ends. This CDR3 region has 18 residues. Here the CDR3 DNA reads TGCAGTGCTAGATTAAGGTCTGGGGGCGACGGTTGGAATCAGCCCCAGCATTTT. It yields the protein CSARLRSGGDGWNQPQHF.

The V and J genes are TRBV7-8 and TRBJ1-3, with a weak D call TRBD1 (5 bases). CDR1 and CDR2 from the germline V gene are SGHVS and FQNEAQ. This CDR3 is 15 amino acids long. V was clipped by 3 bases and J by 0 bases, with 9 bases between them. The DNA for the CDR3 is TGTGCCAGCAGCTTGACAGCCACCTCTGGAAACACCATATATTTT. Translation gives CASSLTATSGNTIYF.

In this sample, this clonotype turned up many times. The rearrangement joins TRBV2 to TRBJ2-7, with 12 nucleotides matching TRBD2. J was trimmed by 6 bases and V by 5 bases; bases with no gene match: 5. This CDR3 region has 14 residues. Germline V gene data show CDR1 as SNHLY and CDR2 as FYNNEI. CDR3 in DNA: TGTGCCAGCAGTTGGACTAGCGGGACCAGCGAGCAGTACTTC. Its translation is CASSWTSGTSEQYF.

This chain links TRBV4-3 with TRBJ2-7, with D perhaps matching TRBD1 (6 bases). CDR3 length: 17 amino acids. CDR1 LGHNA and CDR2 YSLEER come from the germline V gene. Trimming took 0 bases from V and 7 from J, leaving 22 bases between them. The CDR3 nucleotides read TGCGCCAGCAGCCAAGAAGTGAGACAGGCGGGCCCCGGAGAGCAGTACTTC. Residues: CASSQEVRQAGPGEQYF.